Following are 9 T cell receptor beta chains from one sample sequenced in a study of T cell repertoires in cytomegalovirus infection. MiXCR, applied by TCRdb to the reads, yields one record per CDR3 protein. This table has approximately 750,000 distinct CDR3 sequences, roughly 35% appearing once. The sequenced sample consisted of PBMCs. All receptors derive from a human donor in good health (CMV status not recorded). Some clones in this sample may be carry-over from other donors' samples.

Worth noting for this clonotype: This may come from a read error, since a much larger clone is one base off. This CDR3 fails to terminate in the conserved phenylalanine or tryptophan, so it likely reflects a read error. CDR3 loop: CASSLGPGRGMPGANVLTL. The CDR3 nucleotides are TGTGCCAGCAGCTTAGGTCCGGGTCGGGGGATGCCTGGGGCCAACGTCCTGACTTTA. This chain connects TRBV7-9 to TRBJ2-6; D is perhaps TRBD2 (6 bases). The CDR3 has 19 residues. Trimming removed 1 base from V and 2 bases from J, with 18 bases in between. CDR1 and CDR2 (germline): SEHNR, FQNEAQ (reference sequence).

In regard to this clonotype: The CDR3 ends on some other residue instead of the conserved phenylalanine or tryptophan, so this is likely a read error. The chain is built from TRBV29-1 and TRBJ2-4; D ambiguous. Germline CDR1 and CDR2: SQVTM and ANQGSEA. The length of the CDR3 is 14 residues. V gave up 6 bases and J gave up 4 bases, with 16 bases separating them. CDR3 nucleotide sequence: TGCAGCGTCGCTCGAGTGGAGACAAAAAACATTCAGTACTTA. Its protein is CSVARVETKNIQYL.

The genes are TRBV20-1 and TRBJ1-6; no clear D. Trimming removed 2 bases from V and 7 bases from J, with 3 bases in between. This CDR3 comprises 11 residues. Germline CDR1 and CDR2: DFQATT and SNEGSKA (reference sequence). The CDR3 DNA is TGCAGTGCTAGACAGAATTCACCCCTCCACTTT. Encoded protein: CSARQNSPLHF.

This chain joins TRBV12-3 or TRBV12-4 and TRBJ2-2; D remains ambiguous. The CDR3 has 13 residues. V was clipped by 7 bases and J by 2 bases, with 8 bases between them. This CDR3 reads CASKPENTGELFF. CDR3 coding DNA: TGTGCCAGCAAGCCGGAAAACACCGGGGAGCTGTTTTTT.

The V call is TRBV20-1, the J call TRBJ2-1, with D unclear. The V gene's germline CDR1 is DFQATT and CDR2 SNEGSKA (reference sequence). The CDR3 extends over 13 amino acids. The V gene lost 4 bases and the J gene lost 5 bases, with 12 bases spanning the gap. CDR3 loop: CSAIRAPHNEQFF. CDR3 bases: TGCAGTGCTATACGAGCGCCCCACAATGAGCAGTTCTTC.

This clonotype was recorded a few times. The chain couples TRBV4-2 to TRBJ2-2; the match to TRBD2 covers 12 bases. The CDR3 has 17 residues. J was trimmed by 3 bases and V by 1 base; bases with no gene match: 3. Looked up from germline, CDR1 is LGHNA and CDR2 is YNFKEQ. The DNA for the CDR3 is TGTGCCAGCAGCCAAGGACTAGCGGGAGTAGACACCGGGGAGCTGTTTTTT. Translation: CASSQGLAGVDTGELFF.

This clonotype occurred many times. The chain couples TRBV7-6 to TRBJ1-1; D call uncertain. This CDR3 comprises 14 residues. Germline V gene lookup returns CDR1 SGHVS and CDR2 FNYEAQ. V was trimmed by 1 base and J by 1 base, leaving 7 bases between them. The CDR3 loop reads CASSLGEQNTEAFF. For the CDR3, the DNA is TGTGCCAGCAGCTTAGGGGAGCAGAACACTGAAGCTTTCTTT. The whole variable domain, remainder taken from reference TRBV7-6 and TRBJ1-1, is GAGVSQSPRYKVTKRGQDVALRCDPISGHVSLYWYRQALGQGPEFLTYFNYEAQQDKSGLPNDRFSAERPEGSISTLTIQRTEQRDSAMYRCASSLGEQNTEAFFGQGTRLTVV.

About this clonotype itself: An end of the junction does not agree with germline; a read error may underlie this. The chain links TRBV4-1 to TRBJ1-5; tentative D call: TRBD1 (5 bases). CDR1 and CDR2 from the germline V gene are MGHRA and YSYEKL. This CDR3 is built from 15 residues. CDR3 residues: CASRQEHTGPQPQHF. The DNA of the CDR3 is TGCGCCAGCAGACAAGAACATACAGGTCCGCAGCCCCAGCATTTT.

This clonotype has only a few counts. The chain carries TRBV7-8 and TRBJ1-6; possible D gene TRBD1, 5 bases. Germline V gene sequence: CDR1 SGHVS, CDR2 FQNEAQ. V gave up 0 bases and J gave up 10 bases, with 16 bases separating them. The CDR3 is 16 residues long. The CDR3 protein is CASSLAGGVRGSPLHF. CDR3 in DNA: TGTGCCAGCAGCTTAGCGGGTGGGGTTAGGGGATCACCCCTCCACTTT.